This T cell receptor beta chain was captured by sequencing in a study of shared clonotypes between healthy human individuals. This clone has only one observation. Its cognate antigen is unknown. The data were produced by immunoSEQ multiplex PCR, yet TCRdb's version contains in-frame clones alone and is incomplete. Of about 750,000 clones detected, 90% to 95% appear once; the ten largest clones hold 24%. Regarding the study as a whole: Naive CD4 clonotypes were shared across a few donors at roughly 5.5%.

Naive CD8 cells, CD45RO-negative and positively selected for CCR7, excluded terminally differentiated effector memory CD45RA+ cells. The sequenced sample was naive CD8+ T cells sorted from blood. The TCR was taken from a man aged 25-40 years in good health.

The CDR3 reads CASRDVDRSADTQYF. For the CDR3, the DNA is TGTGCCAGCCGCGATGTGGACAGGTCGGCAGATACGCAGTATTTT. The chain carries TRBV27 and TRBJ2-3; TRBD1 matches at 7 bases. The ends lost 8 bases at V and 4 bases at J; junction bases unmatched: 12. Germline V gene lookup returns CDR1 MNHEY and CDR2 SMNVEV (reference sequence). This CDR3 has 15 residues.